This T cell receptor (beta chain) is from a study of T cells after yellow fever vaccination. Study-level results: Researchers noted that a small share of clonotypes showed up in both CD4 and CD8 compartments.

This clonotype was counted between two and nine times. Its antigen is undetermined. MiXCR was run by TCRdb on the 5' RACE reads, yielding one entry per CDR3 protein. The sample comprises more than 350,000 distinct CDR3 sequences, approximately 10% of which are singletons, and around 20% rests with the top ten. Per germline, CDR1 LNHDA and CDR2 SQIVND (reference sequence). The V and J ends lost 10 bases and 2 bases, in that order; junction bases with no gene match: 6. The length of the CDR3 is 13 residues. This TCR derives from a man aged 18 to 29 who received the YFV17D yellow fever vaccine. The specimen was PBMCs, collected on the day of the first yellow fever vaccination. The rearrangement links TRBV19 to TRBJ2-3; 7 positions match TRBD2. The CDR3: CATMGTTTDTQYF. As DNA, the CDR3 is TGTGCCACGATGGGGACTACCACAGATACGCAGTATTTT.